The 7 T cell receptor beta chains below were found in one sample sequenced in a study of blood T cell repertoires in COVID-19. This table comes from immunoSEQ multiplex PCR, and its TCRdb copy is limited to in-frame clones, with some not included. The sample records about 15,000 clones, around 85% being singletons. The material sequenced was peripheral blood. All receptors come from a man aged 70-80 years in a cohort sampled during active COVID-19.

The chain has TRBV19 and TRBJ2-3; the D gene is possibly TRBD2 (8 bases). The CDR3 runs 15 residues. The V end lost 6 bases, the J end lost 3 bases, and 16 bases lay between the germline ends. Germline V gene lookup returns CDR1 LNHDA and CDR2 SQIVND (reference sequence). The CDR3 sequence: CASSRGGTETDTQYF. In DNA form, the CDR3 reads TGTGCCAGTAGCCGGGGGGGGACAGAGACAGATACGCAGTATTTT.

The chain joins TRBV14 to TRBJ1-4; unclear D gene. The length of the CDR3 is 14 residues. Trimming cost V 1 base and J 4 bases, with 7 bases left between them. Germline assignment: CDR1 SGHDN and CDR2 FVKESK. The CDR3, as DNA: TGTGCCAGCAGCCAAGCTCGGGATAATGAAAAACTGTTTTTT. This codes for CASSQARDNEKLFF.

The chain carries TRBV19 and TRBJ2-7; 9 bases are a match to TRBD2. The CDR3 loop spans 14 amino acids. With V trimmed by 5 bases and J by 3 bases, 5 bases remained unmatched. CDR1 and CDR2 from the germline V gene are LNHDA and SQIVND (reference sequence). The CDR3 loop is CASSEYSGGYEQYF. CDR3 coding DNA: TGTGCCAGTAGTGAATATAGCGGGGGCTACGAGCAGTACTTC. Variable domain in full (rest from reference TRBV19 and TRBJ2-7): DGGITQSPKYLFRKEGQNVTLSCEQNLNHDAMYWYRQDPGQGLRLIYYSQIVNDFQKGDIAEGYSVSREKKESFPLTVTSAQKNPTAFYLCASSEYSGGYEQYFGPGTRLTVT.

This chain connects TRBV9 to TRBJ1-2; D may be TRBD1 (6 bases). CDR3 size: 15 residues. Per germline, CDR1 SGDLS and CDR2 YYNGEE. Trimming shortened V by 3 bases and J by 5 bases, and 17 bases separated the two germline ends. The CDR3 is CASSAETGSGYGYTF. The CDR3 DNA reads TGTGCCAGCAGCGCAGAGACAGGATCTGGATATGGCTACACCTTC. Combining the CDR3 with reference TRBV9 and TRBJ1-2 gives the whole variable domain DSGVTQTPKHLITATGQRVTLRCSPRSGDLSVYWYQQSLDQGLQFLIQYYNGEERAKGNILERFSAQQFPDLHSELNLSSLELGDSALYFCASSAETGSGYGYTFGSGTRLTVV.

V usage is TRBV7-2 and J usage is TRBJ1-1; no definite D call. Germline CDR1 reads SGHTA; CDR2 reads FQGNSA. This CDR3 comprises 14 residues. The V and J ends lost 8 bases and 1 base respectively, with 14 bases between them. This CDR3 reads CASGRPGENTEAFF. CDR3 coding DNA: TGTGCCAGCGGCCGGCCCGGGGAGAACACTGAAGCTTTCTTT.

The rearrangement links TRBV6-1 to TRBJ2-6; D is uncertain. Between the trimmed V and J ends, which lost 2 bases and 4 bases, there was a span of 6 bases. The CDR3 has 14 amino acids. The V gene's germline CDR1 is MNHNS and CDR2 SASEGT. The CDR3 loop reads CASSESSGANVLTF. The DNA for the CDR3 is TGTGCCAGCAGTGAAAGCTCCGGGGCCAACGTCCTGACTTTC.

The V call is TRBV25-1, the J call TRBJ1-2, with 7 bases identical to TRBD1. This CDR3 contains 13 residues. The V and J ends lost 7 bases and 3 bases, in that order; junction bases with no gene match: 5. Germline CDR1 and CDR2: MGHDK and SYGVNS. This chain's CDR3 is CASTPRGYYGYTF. The CDR3 DNA reads as TGTGCCAGCACCCCCAGGGGGTACTATGGCTACACCTTC.